This is a list of T cell receptor beta chains from one sample in a study of T cells in localized non-small cell lung cancer. The assay was immunoSEQ multiplex PCR, and TCRdb's table has in-frame clones only and misses some. The sample comprises 75,000 to 80,000 clones, 65% to 85% of which are singletons, and approximately 9.7% rests with the top ten. The source was peripheral blood, collected before any cancer treatment. All receptors come from a female donor older than 55 with stage I lung adenocarcinoma. CDR3s include the opening cysteine and the closing phenylalanine or tryptophan. Each record gives: J gene, D gene, clone size, V gene, CDR3 protein, CDR3 DNA. The D gene is left open where the match is weak. Rows give clone size only sometimes, using once, few, many, or a class for an expanded clone.

>TRBJ2-5|TRBD1|once|TRBV27
CASSLLGTEYQETQYF
TGTGCCAGCAGTTTACTTGGGACAGAGTACCAAGAGACCCAGTACTTC
>TRBJ2-4|NA|NA|TRBV12-5
CASGSGTNIQYF
TGTGCTAGTGGTTCCGGGACAAACATTCAGTACTTC
>TRBJ2-2|NA|NA|TRBV5-6
CASSLVQNTGELFF
TGTGCCAGCAGCTTGGTCCAGAACACCGGGGAGCTGTTTTTT
>TRBJ1-4|NA|few|TRBV5-1
CASSLAPAQGTNEKLFF
TGCGCCAGCAGCTTGGCGCCGGCTCAGGGAACTAATGAAAAACTGTTTTTT
>TRBJ2-3|TRBD2|NA|TRBV9
CASSFRGGQVDTQYF
TGTGCCAGCAGCTTTCGGGGGGGCCAGGTAGATACGCAGTATTTT
>TRBJ1-2|NA|NA|TRBV6-6
CASSYKGEGYTF
TGTGCCAGCAGTTATAAGGGGGAAGGCTACACCTTC
>TRBJ2-1|NA|NA|TRBV6-1
CASSETPGGGPHEQFF
TGTGCCAGCAGTGAAACCCCTGGCGGGGGCCCCCATGAGCAGTTCTTC
>TRBJ1-1|NA|NA|TRBV10-3
CAIRGVTVNTEAFF
TGTGCCATCAGGGGAGTTACAGTGAACACTGAAGCTTTCTTT
>TRBJ1-2|NA|NA|TRBV4-3
CASSQEDAGYGYTF
TGCGCCAGCAGCCAAGAGGATGCGGGCTATGGCTACACCTTC
>TRBJ2-5|NA|NA|TRBV6-5
CASSKTVQETQYF
TGTGCCAGCAGCAAGACAGTACAAGAGACCCAGTACTTC
>TRBJ1-1|NA|NA|TRBV7-6
CASSLALQGSSMNTEAFF
TGTGCCAGCAGCTTAGCACTACAGGGAAGTTCTATGAACACTGAAGCTTTCTTT
>TRBJ1-1|NA|NA|TRBV5-6
CASSSGALGYGEAFF
TGTGCCAGCAGCTCAGGGGCCCTAGGGTATGGTGAAGCTTTCTTT
>TRBJ1-5|NA|few|TRBV6-6
CASSYLDSNQPQHF
TGTGCCAGCAGTTACCTGGATAGCAATCAGCCCCAGCATTTT
>TRBJ1-4|NA|NA|TRBV6-5
CASRLTGGNEKLFF
TGTGCCAGCAGGTTGACAGGAGGTAATGAAAAACTGTTTTTT
>TRBJ2-7|NA|NA|TRBV7-7
CASSLGASSEQYF
TGTGCTAGCAGCTTAGGTGCAAGTTCCGAGCAGTACTTC
>TRBJ2-7|NA|NA|TRBV6-5
CASSYGEKLEQYF
TGTGCCAGCAGTTACGGTGAAAAGCTAGAGCAGTACTTC